One and the same sample provided the 7 T cell receptor beta chains below, sequenced in a study of T cell changes during pregnancy in multiple sclerosis. Profiled with immunoSEQ multiplex PCR; TCRdb holds only in-frame clones, not every one. The sample includes roughly 64,000 clones, 96% of them seen just once. This specimen was CD8+ T cells from peripheral blood mononuclear cells, taken after pregnancy. All receptors derive from a female donor with multiple sclerosis, enrolled in a pregnancy study.

The chain combines TRBV9 with TRBJ2-5; 7 bases are a match to TRBD2. The junction had 3 bases not matched to a gene; V was cut back by 0 bases and J by 1 base. Germline CDR1 reads SGDLS; CDR2 reads YYNGEE. The CDR3 runs 15 residues. CDR3: CASSVDGRPQETQYF. In DNA form, the CDR3 reads TGTGCCAGCAGCGTAGACGGGAGGCCCCAAGAGACCCAGTACTTC.

The chain has TRBV29-1 and TRBJ2-1; TRBD2 matches at 13 bases. There are 15 residues in the CDR3. The junction had 4 bases not matched to a gene; V was cut back by 4 bases and J by 4 bases. Germline CDR1 SQVTM, CDR2 ANQGSEA. CDR3 bases: TGCAGCGTTGGAGGACTAGCGGGAGAGTACAATGAGCAGTTCTTC. Translation: CSVGGLAGEYNEQFF.

V gene TRBV27 combines with J gene TRBJ1-2, with TRBD1 as a possible D gene (6 bases). CDR3 length: 14 amino acids. V was shortened by 3 bases and J by 2 bases, with 10 bases between the two germline ends. The germline V gene has CDR1 MNHEY and CDR2 SMNVEV (reference sequence). CDR3: CASSFSGTNYGYTF. The CDR3 DNA reads TGTGCCAGCAGTTTTTCAGGGACAAACTATGGCTACACCTTC.

The V and J genes are TRBV25-1 and TRBJ2-5; the D gene is possibly TRBD1 (6 bases). V gave up 6 bases and J gave up 1 base, with 18 bases separating them. CDR1 MGHDK and CDR2 SYGVNS come from the germline V gene. The CDR3 is 16 amino acids. As DNA, the CDR3 is TGTGCCAGCAGATCCGGGACACCCAAACCCCAAGAGACCCAGTACTTC. It translates to CASRSGTPKPQETQYF.

In DNA, the CDR3 is TGTGCCAGCAGGGTGTTCGGTGAAGCTTTCTTT. This codes for CASRVFGEAFF. The chain employs TRBV6-6 and TRBJ1-1; D unresolved. The germline V gene has CDR1 MNHNY and CDR2 SVGAGI (reference sequence). Trimming took 6 bases from V and 7 from J, leaving 9 bases between them. This CDR3 is built from 11 residues.

The V gene is TRBV29-1, the J gene TRBJ1-4, with 8 bases lining up with TRBD1. The CDR3 has 17 amino acids. Germline lookup yields CDR1 SQVTM and CDR2 ANQGSEA. Trimming took 5 bases from V and 0 from J; bases not matched to a gene: 11. The CDR3: CSVNAGTGFATNEKLFF. Written as DNA, the CDR3 is TGCAGCGTTAACGCCGGGACAGGCTTTGCAACTAATGAAAAACTGTTTTTT.

In this sample, this clone turned up once. This chain joins TRBV4-1 and TRBJ1-5; D gene ambiguous. The CDR3 has 14 amino acids. V lost 1 base and J 1 base, leaving 5 bases between the germline ends. In germline, CDR1 is MGHRA, CDR2 YSYEKL. CDR3 sequence reads: CASSQGPSNQPQHF. In DNA, the CDR3 is TGCGCCAGCAGCCAAGGTCCAAGCAATCAGCCCCAGCATTTT.